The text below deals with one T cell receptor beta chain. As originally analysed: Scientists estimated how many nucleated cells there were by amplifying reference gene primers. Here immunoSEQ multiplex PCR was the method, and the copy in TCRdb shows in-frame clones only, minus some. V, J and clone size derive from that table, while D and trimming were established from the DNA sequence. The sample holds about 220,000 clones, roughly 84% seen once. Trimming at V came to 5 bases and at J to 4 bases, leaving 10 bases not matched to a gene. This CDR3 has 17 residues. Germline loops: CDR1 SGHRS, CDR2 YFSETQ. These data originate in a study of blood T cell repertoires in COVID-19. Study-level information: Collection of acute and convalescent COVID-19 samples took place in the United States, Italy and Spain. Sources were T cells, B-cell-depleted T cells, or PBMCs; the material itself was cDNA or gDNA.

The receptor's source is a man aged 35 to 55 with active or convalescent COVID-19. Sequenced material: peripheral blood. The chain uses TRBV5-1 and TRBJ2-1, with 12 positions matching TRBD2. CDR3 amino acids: CASRTGTSGRSYNEQFF. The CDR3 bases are TGCGCCAGCAGAACCGGGACTAGCGGGCGGTCATACAATGAGCAGTTCTTC.